These 8 T cell receptor beta chains originate from one sample sequenced in a study of blood T cell repertoires in COVID-19. The method was immunoSEQ multiplex PCR; TCRdb's version includes in-frame clones alone and lacks a portion of them. The profile shows roughly 63,000 clones, over 80% of them singletons. What was sequenced was peripheral blood. These receptors were taken from a human donor in a cohort sampled during active COVID-19.

The V call is TRBV11-3, the J call TRBJ2-1, with TRBD2 identical over 8 bases. This CDR3 has 15 residues. Germline CDR1 is SGHNT and CDR2 is YENEEA. Losses at the gene ends were 1 base for V and 5 bases for J; bases not matched to a gene: 4. The CDR3 loop reads CASSLVGTRDNEQFF. CDR3 DNA: TGTGCCAGCAGCTTAGTTGGGACTAGAGACAATGAGCAGTTCTTC.

The chain uses TRBV7-2 and TRBJ1-3; no clear D gene. Looked up from germline, CDR1 is SGHTA and CDR2 is FQGNSA. Deletions cut 1 base from V and 0 bases from J, with 7 bases between. This CDR3 has 15 residues. The CDR3: CASSLGALSGNTIYF. The CDR3 bases are TGTGCCAGCAGCTTAGGAGCCCTCTCTGGAAACACCATATATTTT.

The CDR3 DNA reads as TGTGCCAGCAGTGACCCTATTCGGTGGTCTGGAAACACCATATATTTT. Its protein product is CASSDPIRWSGNTIYF. This rearrangement joins TRBV6-1 to TRBJ1-3; no reliable D call. Germline CDR1 MNHNS, CDR2 SASEGT. V lost 3 bases and J lost 1, with 13 bases in between. The CDR3 totals 16 residues.

The chain couples TRBV19 to TRBJ2-2, with TRBD2 matching over 8 bases. This CDR3 has 14 amino acids. Germline values: CDR1 LNHDA, CDR2 SQIVND (reference sequence). V gave up 8 bases and J gave up 3 bases; unmatched junction bases: 5. The CDR3 is CASRRGADTGELFF. The DNA of the CDR3 is TGTGCCAGTCGGCGGGGGGCAGACACCGGGGAGCTGTTTTTT.

The rearrangement uses TRBV5-1 and TRBJ2-2; D remains unclear. There are 14 residues in the CDR3. The germline V gene encodes CDR1 SGHRS and CDR2 YFSETQ. Trimming removed 5 bases at V and 0 bases at J, with 8 bases between. CDR3 in amino acids: CASSSVSNTGELFF. DNA for the CDR3: TGCGCCAGCAGTTCCGTCTCGAACACCGGGGAGCTGTTTTTT. Combining the CDR3 with reference TRBV5-1 and TRBJ2-2 gives the whole variable domain KAGVTQTPRYLIKTRGQQVTLSCSPISGHRSVSWYQQTPGQGLQFLFEYFSETQRNKGNFPGRFSGRQFSNSRSEMNVSTLELGDSALYLCASSSVSNTGELFFGEGSRLTVL.

The rearrangement uses TRBV6-1 and TRBJ1-2; D is possibly TRBD1 (5 bases). The V end was cut by 0 bases, the J end by 6 bases, with 14 bases between. Germline V lookup: CDR1 MNHNS, CDR2 SASEGT. The CDR3 covers 15 residues. The chain's CDR3 is CASSEASDGGDGYTF. The CDR3 DNA is TGTGCCAGCAGTGAAGCCTCCGATGGGGGGGATGGCTACACCTTC.

The rearrangement uses TRBV4-2 and TRBJ1-6; 7 bases fit TRBD1. The CDR3 has 15 residues. J gave up 7 bases and V 2 bases, and 5 bases lay outside the gene matches. The V gene's germline CDR1 is LGHNA and CDR2 YNFKEQ. CDR3 sequence reads: CASSQPGTANSPLHF. The DNA for the CDR3 is TGTGCCAGCAGCCAACCCGGGACAGCCAATTCACCCCTCCACTTT.

The chain has TRBV2 and TRBJ2-7; 10 bases fit TRBD2. V lost 6 bases and J lost 13; bases outside the gene matches: 15. CDR3 length: 14 amino acids. Germline V lookup: CDR1 SNHLY, CDR2 FYNNEI. The DNA for the CDR3 is TGTGCCAGCAGAGAATATTCACTAGCGGGATTAAAATACTTC. Protein: CASREYSLAGLKYF.